This T cell receptor (beta chain) was sequenced for a study of shared clonotypes between healthy human individuals. Study context: The cohort had a couple of women and three men, ages 18 to 49.

Looked up from germline, CDR1 is SNHLY and CDR2 is FYNNEI. The CDR3 covers 15 residues. Trimming removed 0 bases from V and 7 bases from J, with 13 bases in between. Assay: immunoSEQ multiplex PCR; the TCRdb copy retains only in-frame clones and omits some. The sample carries a few million clones, approximately 96% recorded once. Sequenced sample: naive CD4+ T cells sorted from blood. The sample's subset: CD45RA+ positively selected. This TCR came from a man younger than 35 in good health. This chain connects TRBV2 to TRBJ2-1; D ambiguous. The CDR3 sequence is CASSEALDWLNEQFF. The DNA for the CDR3 is TGTGCCAGCAGTGAAGCACTGGATTGGCTGAATGAGCAGTTCTTC.